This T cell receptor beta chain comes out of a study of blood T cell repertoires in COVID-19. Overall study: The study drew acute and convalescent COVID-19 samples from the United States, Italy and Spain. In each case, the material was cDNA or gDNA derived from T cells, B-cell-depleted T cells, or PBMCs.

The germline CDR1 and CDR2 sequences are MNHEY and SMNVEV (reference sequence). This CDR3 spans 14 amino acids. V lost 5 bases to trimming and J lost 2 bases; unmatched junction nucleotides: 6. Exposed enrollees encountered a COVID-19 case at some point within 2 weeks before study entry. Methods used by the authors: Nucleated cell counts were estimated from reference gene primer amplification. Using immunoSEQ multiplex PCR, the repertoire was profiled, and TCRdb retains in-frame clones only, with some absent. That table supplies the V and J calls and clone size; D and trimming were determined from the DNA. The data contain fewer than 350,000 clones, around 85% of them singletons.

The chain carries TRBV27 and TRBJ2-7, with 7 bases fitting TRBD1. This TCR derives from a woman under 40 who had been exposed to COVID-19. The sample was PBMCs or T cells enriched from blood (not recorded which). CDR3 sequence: CASSPRDRAYEQYF. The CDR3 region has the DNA TGTGCCAGCAGTCCCCGGGACAGAGCCTACGAGCAGTACTTC.